Sequencing of this T cell receptor beta chain was carried out in a study of T cells in Graves' hyperthyroidism and ophthalmopathy (dated by TCRdb to about 2019). Concerning the study at large: Peripheral blood was collected at initial diagnosis, before any treatment. After sampling, hyperthyroidism patients received methimazole starting at 30 mg daily, and ophthalmopathy patients received high-dose intravenous methylprednisolone. To identify TCR V-J signatures that set the groups apart, the researchers used a discovery cohort of about a hundred patients, made up of roughly 40 with Graves' ophthalmopathy and 55 to 65 with stable Graves' hyperthyroidism. For training and testing, the 100 or so patients in the discovery cohort were randomly divided in a 7:3 ratio. The study also compared thyroid tissue and blood T-cell repertoires from about 6 Graves' hyperthyroidism patients. TCR Vbeta CDR3 sequencing of some 140 peripheral blood samples (43 ophthalmopathy, 70 to 85 hyperthyroidism and about 17 progressor patients) is reported in the paper. An independent validation cohort of under 20 hyperthyroidism patients and about 15 patients who later progressed to ophthalmopathy tested prospective prediction of ophthalmopathy. Beyond this particular receptor, the publication reports: In validation, the model predicted progression to ophthalmopathy with over 60% sensitivity and roughly 72% specificity, a median of around six months before onset. A 13 V-J signature model separated ophthalmopathy from stable hyperthyroidism, with around 91% sensitivity and approximately 81% specificity in cross-validation and 80%/75% in testing. No statistical method was used to fix the sample size in advance, and group allocation was not hidden from the investigators. Blood samples also contained most of the expanded thyroid clonotypes (frequency above 0.001), which suggests that blood repertoires may reflect thyroid immune responses.

Hyperthyroidism patients were aged 18 to 65 years and newly diagnosed, with disease duration of less than 2 months. Exclusion was applied to patients with uncontrolled infections, other autoimmune diseases, pregnancy or lactation. Diagnoses relied on clinical symptoms, serum thyroxine and TRAb, thyroid ultrasound and orbital computed tomography. Blood from progressor patients was collected at the time of first diagnosis with hyperthyroidism, before any ophthalmopathy symptoms had appeared. PBMCs were separated from roughly 10 ml of fresh peripheral blood using Ficoll-Paque density gradient centrifugation. Progressor patients were defined as those initially diagnosed with Graves' hyperthyroidism in whom ophthalmopathy developed during follow-up. Trizol reagent was used to extract total RNA, and RNA quality was then checked on an Agilent 2100 Bioanalyzer. As to this clonotype: The target of this receptor is not known. Nothing much larger sits one base from this clone, and base qualities are not available.

TCR beta CDR3 regions were amplified from RNA transcripts. The TCR CDR3 was subjected to a first round of RT-PCR using the HTBI primer set and the Qiagen OneStep RT-PCR kit. A second multiplex PCR round built the libraries, followed by size selection and purification. Libraries were sequenced paired-end with 100 bp reads on an Illumina HiSeq2000. As for the original processing: SOAPnuke was used to process the raw data, with reads discarded if the reads contained adapters or uncalled bases, had a mean Phred below 15, or lacked an exact constant-primer or identifier match. COPE v1.2.5 was used to merge the high-quality paired reads, and each unique nucleotide sequence was defined as a clonotype. Clonotypes were aligned to IMGT TRBV, TRBD and TRBJ reference segments using MiTCR v1.1. The analysis was restricted to V-J combinations with a frequency above 0.0001, which together covered 99.2% of the repertoires. The TCS score was defined as F50 (clonal expansion) divided by E x V (chaos), with BLOSUM62-based TCRdist calculated between CDR3 peptides within each V-J. Welch's t-statistics and random forest reduced fewer than 550 V-J features to fewer than 15, which were used in a naive Bayes classifier (R e1071). TCRdb reprocessing: public reads trimmed at Q25 with fastp, clones called with MiXCR, in-frame beta chains kept. One record per CDR3 amino acid sequence lists the most common genes and DNA. These V and J calls rely on TCRdb rather than the paper's analysis. Across this sample there are about 290,000 distinct CDR3 sequences, with roughly 13% seen only once. The top ten hold about 8% of the sample.

The germline V gene yields SGHTA for CDR1 and FQGNSA for CDR2. Trimming takes 1 base off V and 2 bases off J; junction bases not matched to a gene: 6. The CDR3 runs 16 residues from the cysteine to the phenylalanine. Left in the record is the CDR3 DNA by itself, 48 bases read in frame from the first base. The sequenced material came from blood. The chain employs TRBV7-2 and TRBJ2-7, with 9 bases aligning to TRBD2. The source of this sequence is a woman aged 25-40 years with Graves' hyperthyroidism that later progressed to Graves' ophthalmopathy. This receptor has the CDR3 CASSLGAGGGAYEQYF. The DNA sequence is as follows: TGTGCCAGCAGCTTAGGGGCGGGCGGGGGGGCCTACGAGCAGTACTTC.